The 25 T cell receptor beta chains listed next were all sequenced from one sample in a study of shared clonotypes between healthy human individuals. Assay used: immunoSEQ multiplex PCR; TCRdb lists only in-frame clones, some missing. Among about 2.4 million clones listed, around 90% were seen once. The sample comprised naive CD4+ T cells sorted from blood. Documented subset: CD45RA+ positively selected. These receptors originate from a man in his late teens or twenties in good health.

The V and J genes are TRBV28 and TRBJ1-1; D might be TRBD1 (5 bases). V was clipped by 5 bases and J by 4 bases, with 14 bases between them. Per germline, CDR1 MDHEN and CDR2 SYDVKM. The CDR3 contains 14 residues. The CDR3 nucleotides are TGTGCCAGCAGTCCTTCAGGGAAATTCACTGAAGCTTTCTTT. Amino acid sequence: CASSPSGKFTEAFF.

The chain recombines TRBV6-6 with TRBJ1-2, with D maybe TRBD1 (6 bases). This CDR3 is built from 13 residues. The germline gives CDR1 MNHNY, CDR2 SVGAGI (reference sequence). Trimming cost V 9 bases and J 5 bases, with 16 bases left between them. The CDR3 loop is CASEDSTPYGYTF. DNA for the CDR3: TGTGCCAGTGAGGACAGCACGCCTTATGGCTACACCTTC.

As concerns this clone: In the same sample, other DNA sequences code for this CDR3. The chain links TRBV18 to TRBJ1-2; no definite D call. V shed 2 bases and J shed 6 bases, with 10 bases lying between them. The CDR3 is 13 amino acids. In germline, CDR1 is KGHSH, CDR2 LQKENI. The CDR3 DNA follows: TGTGCCAGCTCACCAGACCGTGGGGATGGCTACACCTTC. Translating it yields CASSPDRGDGYTF.

The chain has TRBV6-5 and TRBJ2-7; 11 nucleotides agree with TRBD2. Germline V CDR1 and CDR2: MNHEY, SVGAGI. The CDR3 runs 15 residues. With V trimmed by 2 bases and J by 6 bases, 6 bases remained unmatched. The CDR3 sequence is CASSYGVSGRGEQYF. DNA of the CDR3: TGTGCCAGCAGTTACGGGGTTAGCGGGAGGGGCGAGCAGTACTTC.

The chain recombines TRBV7-2 with TRBJ1-4; no clear D gene. Trimming took off 5 bases at V and 0 bases at J, with 10 bases between the two ends. The CDR3 is 15 amino acids. The germline V gene has CDR1 SGHTA and CDR2 FQGNSA. This chain's CDR3 is CASSPQTTTNEKLFF. CDR3 nucleotides: TGTGCCAGCAGCCCCCAGACAACAACTAATGAAAAACTGTTTTTT.

As to this clone: The sample holds other DNA sequences that translate to the same CDR3. The V call is TRBV4-1, the J call TRBJ1-4; unclear D gene. The length of the CDR3 is 14 residues. Deletions cut 6 bases from V and 0 bases from J, with 8 bases between. Germline values: CDR1 MGHRA, CDR2 YSYEKL. This chain's CDR3 is CASRAIATNEKLFF. CDR3 nucleotides: TGCGCCAGCAGGGCGATTGCAACTAATGAAAAACTGTTTTTT.

The V call is TRBV7-9, the J call TRBJ1-2; the match to TRBD1 covers 8 bases. Losses at the gene ends were 4 bases for V and 3 bases for J; bases not matched to a gene: 7. CDR3 length equals 15 residues. Germline lookup yields CDR1 SEHNR and CDR2 FQNEAQ (reference sequence). The CDR3 DNA follows: TGTGCCAGCAGCTCACGACCGGGACAGGACTATGGCTACACCTTC. Translating gives CASSSRPGQDYGYTF.

This chain joins TRBV6-5 and TRBJ1-6, with D perhaps TRBD1 (6 bases). Trimming took off 4 bases at V and 14 bases at J, with 18 bases between the two ends. The CDR3 contains 14 residues. Germline V gene sequence: CDR1 MNHEY, CDR2 SVGAGI. The CDR3 loop reads CASSSRRGDGTLHF. In DNA form, the CDR3 reads TGTGCCAGCAGTTCTAGAAGGGGGGATGGAACCCTCCACTTT.

The chain couples TRBV19 to TRBJ2-1; 11 bases are a match to TRBD2. The J segment lost 4 bases and the V segment lost 0 bases, leaving 2 bases of the junction unmatched. The CDR3 extends over 16 amino acids. Germline CDR1 reads LNHDA; CDR2 reads SQIVND (reference sequence). DNA of the CDR3: TGTGCCAGTAGTATAGAAAGGACTAGCGGGTACAATGAGCAGTTCTTC. Translation gives CASSIERTSGYNEQFF.

V gene TRBV2 combines with J gene TRBJ1-4, with 7 bases that match TRBD1. The CDR3 spans 14 residues. V lost 10 bases and J lost 3; bases outside the gene matches: 8. The germline CDR1 and CDR2 sequences are SNHLY and FYNNEI. The CDR3 region has the DNA TGTGCCACCCGAGGGGGCGCGGCTAATGAAAAACTGTTTTTT. This sequence encodes CATRGGAANEKLFF.

Only a few counts were recorded for this clone. The same CDR3 also results from other DNA sequences found in this sample. The chain employs TRBV6-4 and TRBJ1-5; no definite D call. The germline V gene has CDR1 MRHNA and CDR2 SNTAGT. The CDR3 loop spans 13 amino acids. Trimming shortened V by 3 bases and J by 3 bases, and 6 bases separated the two germline ends. CDR3 amino acids: CASSEGSNQPQHF. In DNA form, the CDR3 reads TGTGCCAGCAGTGAGGGGTCCAATCAGCCCCAGCATTTT.

Details on this clone: This same CDR3 is encoded by further DNA sequences in the sample. The V gene is TRBV5-1, the J gene TRBJ1-3; 7 bases agree with TRBD1. The CDR3 totals 16 residues. The germline CDR1 and CDR2 sequences are SGHRS and YFSETQ. Trimming cost V 1 base and J 0 bases; bases outside gene matches: 4. CDR3 amino acids: CASSLSGGSSGNTIYF. The DNA of the CDR3 is TGCGCCAGCAGCTTGTCAGGGGGAAGCTCTGGAAACACCATATATTTT.

V is TRBV7-2 and J is TRBJ2-5; no firm D call. Germline CDR1 reads SGHTA; CDR2 reads FQGNSA. The CDR3 length is 12 residues. Trimming removed 2 bases at V and 0 bases at J, with 1 base between. The CDR3 protein is CASSLHQETQYF. DNA of the CDR3: TGTGCCAGCAGCTTACACCAAGAGACCCAGTACTTC.

The chain joins TRBV12-5 to TRBJ1-6, with 7 bases fitting TRBD1. Germline lookup yields CDR1 LGHNT and CDR2 FRNRAP. Germline trimming cut 6 bases from V and 7 bases from J; bases unmatched to any gene: 6. The CDR3 has 14 amino acids. The CDR3 loop reads CASGPGQLNSPLHF. The CDR3 bases are TGTGCTAGTGGCCCGGGACAGTTGAATTCACCCCTCCACTTT.

The chain recombines TRBV30 with TRBJ2-7; 7 nucleotides agree with TRBD1. V lost 2 bases and J lost 7; bases outside the gene matches: 8. This CDR3 is built from 13 residues. From germline, CDR1 is GTSNPN and CDR2 SVGIG (reference sequence). This CDR3 is CAWSSQGSGEQYF. The CDR3 DNA reads TGTGCCTGGAGTTCACAGGGGTCGGGAGAGCAGTACTTC. Together with reference TRBV30 and TRBJ2-7, the CDR3 gives the full variable domain: SQTIHQWPATLVQPVGSPLSLECTVEGTSNPNLYWYRQAAGRGLQLLFYSVGIGQISSEVPQNLSASRPQDRQFILSSKKLLLSDSGFYLCAWSSQGSGEQYFGPGTRLTVT.

This clone was counted once. V is TRBV18 and J is TRBJ2-7, with 10 bases fitting TRBD1. The germline gives CDR1 KGHSH, CDR2 LQKENI. The CDR3 extends over 16 amino acids. The ends lost 2 bases at V and 7 bases at J; junction bases unmatched: 11. CDR3 sequence: CASSPGIDRGPREQYF. CDR3 nucleotides: TGTGCCAGCTCACCAGGCATCGACAGGGGGCCTCGGGAGCAGTACTTC.

The chain carries TRBV30 and TRBJ1-2; D not certain. Trimming left V 5 bases short and J 2 bases short, with 6 bases between. This CDR3 is built from 11 residues. Germline V gene lookup returns CDR1 GTSNPN and CDR2 SVGIG (reference sequence). The CDR3 nucleotides are TGTGCCTGGGGGAAAAACTATGGCTACACCTTC. Its protein product is CAWGKNYGYTF.

The CDR3 nucleotides read TGTGCCAGCAGCTTGGAGGGTTTCGAGCAGTACTTC. This gives the protein CASSLEGFEQYF. The chain combines TRBV7-9 with TRBJ2-7; D may be TRBD2 (6 bases). CDR3 length: 12 amino acids. The ends were cut back, 3 bases at V and 6 bases at J, with 9 bases in the middle. Germline V lookup: CDR1 SEHNR, CDR2 FQNEAQ (reference sequence). Looking up the rest from reference TRBV7-9 and TRBJ2-7 gives the full variable domain: DTGVSQNPRHKITKRGQNVTFRCDPISEHNRLYWYRQTLGQGPEFLTYFQNEAQLEKSRLLSDRFSAERPKGSFSTLEIQRTEQGDSAMYLCASSLEGFEQYFGPGTRLTVT.

This chain uses TRBV5-6 with TRBJ1-2; D might be TRBD1 (5 bases). Between the trimmed V and J ends, which lost 2 bases and 6 bases, there was a span of 14 bases. Germline loops: CDR1 SGHDT, CDR2 YYEEEE. The CDR3 covers 14 residues. The CDR3 region is CASSFFEWGNGYTF. For the CDR3, the DNA is TGTGCCAGCAGCTTTTTCGAATGGGGGAATGGCTACACCTTC.

This rearrangement joins TRBV7-9 to TRBJ1-4; D unresolved. The V end was cut by 2 bases, the J end by 4 bases, with 11 bases between. Germline CDR1 and CDR2: SEHNR and FQNEAQ (reference sequence). This CDR3 region has 15 residues. The CDR3, as DNA: TGTGCCAGCAGCTTAACGCGGGCGGTTAATGAAAAACTGTTTTTT. Its translation is CASSLTRAVNEKLFF.

There are a few counts of this clone. This chain links TRBV11-2 with TRBJ1-5; D unresolved. The CDR3 spans 14 residues. Germline CDR1 SGHAT, CDR2 FQNNGV. Trimming cost V 0 bases and J 3 bases, with 6 bases left between them. In DNA form, the CDR3 reads TGTGCCAGCAGCTTAGATCTCAACAATCAGCCCCAGCATTTT. Translating it yields CASSLDLNNQPQHF.

A few counts support this clone. The chain is built from TRBV12-5 and TRBJ1-1, with no clear D. Germline lookup yields CDR1 LGHNT and CDR2 FRNRAP. CDR3 length: 15 amino acids. V lost 0 bases to trimming and J lost 1 base, with 9 bases between them. The DNA of the CDR3 is TGTGCTAGTGGTTTGGTCGATCGGCCGAACACTGAAGCTTTCTTT. It specifies CASGLVDRPNTEAFF.

The rearrangement links TRBV7-2 to TRBJ2-7; 9 positions match TRBD1. V was pared by 1 base and J by 3 bases, with 10 bases of the junction left unmatched. The CDR3 extends over 17 amino acids. CDR1 and CDR2 (germline): SGHTA, FQGNSA. The CDR3 spells CASSLGTPGQGGYEQYF. The CDR3 nucleotides read TGTGCCAGCAGCTTAGGCACCCCGGGACAGGGCGGCTACGAGCAGTACTTC.

This rearrangement joins TRBV19 to TRBJ1-5; 9 bases match TRBD1. Germline-derived CDR1 and CDR2 are LNHDA and SQIVND (reference sequence). The CDR3 covers 18 residues. V shed 2 bases and J 5 bases; nucleotides not matched to a gene: 13. This CDR3 is CASSIPWWRTGAHQPQHF. The DNA for the CDR3 is TGTGCCAGTAGTATACCCTGGTGGCGGACAGGGGCACATCAGCCCCAGCATTTT.

This clone was seen just once. The rearrangement uses TRBV5-1 and TRBJ2-5; either TRBD1 or TRBD2 may supply D (5 bases each). This CDR3 spans 15 amino acids. Trimming stripped 4 bases from V and 1 base from J, with 14 bases between. Looked up from germline, CDR1 is SGHRS and CDR2 is YFSETQ. The CDR3 DNA sequence: TGCGCCAGCAGCCAGGGACCACAGCCCCAAGAGACCCAGTACTTC. Protein product: CASSQGPQPQETQYF.